This T cell receptor (beta chain) was identified in a study of T cells after yellow fever vaccination. Overall study findings and caveats: Overall, a small share of clonotypes was seen in both CD4 and CD8 compartments.

The CDR3 is 14 amino acids. Trimming stripped 0 bases from V and 6 bases from J, with 8 bases between. Germline V CDR1 and CDR2: SGHVS, FNYEAQ. Turning to this clonotype: Its target is unknown.

TCRdb analysed the 5' RACE reads with MiXCR anew, one entry per CDR3 protein. The sample lists 300,000 to 400,000 distinct CDR3 sequences, 6.2% occurring once. This receptor was identified in a man between 25 and 39 years old who received the YFV17D yellow fever vaccine. This chain uses TRBV7-6 with TRBJ2-2; D remains ambiguous. The specimen comprised PBMCs, sampled 5 days after the yellow fever booster vaccination. CDR3 DNA sequence: TGTGCCAGCAGCTTAGCAGGCCGGGCCGGGGAGCTGTTTTTT. It encodes CASSLAGRAGELFF.